This TCR beta chain stems from a study of T cells in Graves' hyperthyroidism and ophthalmopathy. Study-wide context: Peripheral blood was secured at the point of initial diagnosis, before any treatment.

Germline loops: CDR1 MNHNS, CDR2 SASEGT. Between the trimmed V and J ends, which lost 10 bases and 2 bases, there was a span of 8 bases. CDR3 size: 11 residues. The PBMCs studied were ones that came from 10 ml fresh peripheral blood. RNA transcripts provided the source from which TCR beta CDR3 regions were amplified. During a first-round RT-PCR of the TCR CDR3, the HTBI primer set was used. Each CDR3 protein gets one entry after TCRdb re-called the multiplex PCR reads with MiXCR. The sample has about 690,000 distinct CDR3 sequences; around 16% are singletons. This clonotype was observed a handful of times.

The sequencing sample was made of blood. The rearrangement links TRBV6-1 to TRBJ1-2; D is possibly TRBD1 (5 bases). The clonotype originates from a man in his forties or fifties with Graves' hyperthyroidism. CDR3 amino acids: CATRQNYGYTF. CDR3 nucleotides: TGTGCCACCCGACAGAACTATGGCTACACCTTC.